This T cell receptor (beta chain) is drawn from a study of prognosis after radiotherapy for stage I lung cancer. Study context: Approximately 15 patients presented with newly diagnosed primary stage I lung tumors, and a few carried oligometastatic NSCLC following surgical resection of the primary tumor. It was considered that all non-small cell lung cancer patients were medically inoperable. General observations from the study: Lower post-radiation Shannon entropy was seen in patients who went on to develop distant metastases.

Two time points each involved a draw of about 6 milliliters of peripheral blood. TCR beta CDR3 was amplified from genomic DNA by two-round multiplex PCR. Primers specific to each TRBV and TRBJ gene drove first-round PCR. TCRdb redid the calling of the multiplex PCR reads with MiXCR, one entry per CDR3 protein. The table has 20,000 or so distinct CDR3 sequences, about a quarter seen once. In its sample, this clonotype was seen many times. Antigen specificity is unknown. Germline V CDR1 and CDR2: SGHRS, YFSETQ. This CDR3 has 15 residues. V lost 4 bases and J 2 bases, leaving 15 bases between the germline ends.

The source was PBMCs, collected before or after stereotactic body radiation therapy (not recorded which). This receptor was obtained from a donor aged 50 or older with non-small cell lung cancer. The chain uses TRBV5-1 and TRBJ1-2; a possible D gene is TRBD1 (6 bases). The CDR3 sequence: CASSTGEGGNYGYTF. For the CDR3, the DNA is TGCGCCAGCAGCACCGGAGAAGGGGGGAACTATGGCTACACCTTC.